This TCR beta chain was documented in a study of early T cells in non-severe SARS-CoV-2 infection. The wider study: Unsorted whole-blood RNA was sequenced in bulk, leaving chains unpaired.

The CDR3 spans 16 residues. The germline gives CDR1 SGHDT, CDR2 YYEEEE. V was pared by 6 bases and J by 0 bases, with 18 bases between. In this sample, this clonotype turned up many times. Antigen unknown. Study-level results: Matching results from VDJdb favored anti-spike CD8 responses, leaving private and CD4 specificities undetected.

Unique molecular identifiers were attached to individual cDNA molecules. TCRdb used MiXCR to reprocess the 5' RACE reads, holding one entry per CDR3 protein. The table has around 28,000 distinct CDR3 sequences, around 5.3% seen once; the top ten hold roughly 2.7%. The V gene is TRBV5-6, the J gene TRBJ1-1; D remains ambiguous. This clonotype was obtained from an adult who was a healthcare worker with PCR-confirmed SARS-CoV-2 infection or an uninfected control (not recorded which). The sample taken for sequencing was whole blood. The DNA of the CDR3 is TGTGCCAGCAATCTGATACTTGAGACCTTGAACACTGAAGCTTTCTTT. Protein product: CASNLILETLNTEAFF. Using reference TRBV5-6 and TRBJ1-1 for the parts outside the CDR3, the full variable domain is DAGVTQSPTHLIKTRGQQVTLRCSPKSGHDTVSWYQQALGQGPQFIFQYYEEEERQRGNFPDRFSGHQFPNYSSELNVNALLLGDSALYLCASNLILETLNTEAFFGQGTRLTVV.